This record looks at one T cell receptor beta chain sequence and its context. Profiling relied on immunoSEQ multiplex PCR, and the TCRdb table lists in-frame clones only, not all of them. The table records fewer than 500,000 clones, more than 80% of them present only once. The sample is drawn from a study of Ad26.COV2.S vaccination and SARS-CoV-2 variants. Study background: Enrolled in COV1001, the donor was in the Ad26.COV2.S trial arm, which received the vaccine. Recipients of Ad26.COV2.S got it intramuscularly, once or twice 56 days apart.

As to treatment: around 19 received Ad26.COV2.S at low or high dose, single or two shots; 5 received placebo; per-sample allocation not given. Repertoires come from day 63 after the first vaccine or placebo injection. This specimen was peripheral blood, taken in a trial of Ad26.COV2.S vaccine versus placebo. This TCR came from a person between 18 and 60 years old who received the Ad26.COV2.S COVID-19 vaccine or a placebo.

For the CDR3, the DNA is TGTGCCACCAGTGAAGGCAGGTACAGTAGCACAGATACGCAGTATTTT. Its translation is CATSEGRYSSTDTQYF. The rearrangement links TRBV24-1 to TRBJ2-3; D not certain. With 4 bases removed from V and 0 bases from J, the gap between germline ends came to 13 bases. Germline loops: CDR1 KGHDR, CDR2 SFDVKD. This CDR3 is built from 16 residues.